This T cell receptor (beta chain) was captured in a study of blood T cell repertoires in COVID-19. As processed by the authors: Reference gene primer amplification gave estimated nucleated cell counts. The method was immunoSEQ multiplex PCR; TCRdb's version includes in-frame clones alone and lacks a portion of them. D and trimming were read from the DNA, whereas the V and J calls and clone size are those reported in that table. The top ten clones hold under 15% of a sample with some 160,000 clones, approximately 82% of them seen once. The germline CDR1 and CDR2 sequences are LNHDA and SQIVND (reference sequence). This CDR3 contains 14 residues. With V trimmed by 10 bases and J by 10 bases, 15 bases remained unmatched.

The chain employs TRBV19 and TRBJ2-2; 7 nucleotides match TRBD1. Material: peripheral blood. The sequence derives from a man aged 70-80 years who had recovered from COVID-19. CDR3 nucleotide sequence: TGTGCCACCTCAGACAGGGCCCTACAACTGGAGCTGTTTTTT. It encodes CATSDRALQLELFF. The full variable domain, with the rest looked up from reference TRBV19 and TRBJ2-2, is DGGITQSPKYLFRKEGQNVTLSCEQNLNHDAMYWYRQDPGQGLRLIYYSQIVNDFQKGDIAEGYSVSREKKESFPLTVTSAQKNPTAFYLCATSDRALQLELFFGEGSRLTVL.